Presented here are 11 T cell receptor beta chains from one specimen sequenced in a study of radiation and T cells in renal cell carcinoma. Time point defined: baseline pretreatment blood. Treatment reported: 15 Gy SBRT to primary tumor, nephrectomy 4 weeks later. Method: immunoSEQ multiplex PCR; TCRdb's copy keeps in-frame clones and lacks some. The profile shows some 95,000 clones, about 86% of them singletons. Sample: blood, taken from a patient whose treatment included radiotherapy and nephrectomy. The receptors derive from a man aged 45-60 years with renal cell carcinoma.

This clone was seen once. V is TRBV25-1 and J is TRBJ1-4; D might be TRBD1 (5 bases). CDR3 size: 17 residues. V was clipped by 3 bases and J by 3 bases, with 17 bases between them. The germline V gene has CDR1 MGHDK and CDR2 SYGVNS. CDR3 amino acids: CASSDLRGGRANEKLFF. CDR3 nucleotide sequence: TGTGCCAGCAGTGACCTGCGGGGCGGGAGGGCTAATGAAAAACTGTTTTTT.

The chain carries TRBV18 and TRBJ1-2; 9 positions agree with TRBD1. The V gene's germline CDR1 is KGHSH and CDR2 LQKENI. J was trimmed by 7 bases and V by 1 base; bases with no gene match: 4. The CDR3 is 14 amino acids. The CDR3 sequence is CASSPLGQGSGYTF. CDR3 bases: TGTGCCAGCTCACCACTGGGACAGGGTAGTGGCTACACCTTC.

V and J are TRBV4-2 and TRBJ2-3, with D possibly matching TRBD2 (5 bases). Germline values: CDR1 LGHNA, CDR2 YNFKEQ. V was trimmed by 0 bases and J by 14 bases, leaving 18 bases between them. CDR3 size: 14 residues. The CDR3: CASSQELAEGPGYF. As DNA, the CDR3 is TGTGCCAGCAGCCAAGAATTGGCCGAGGGCCCGGGGTATTTT.

The chain recombines TRBV27 with TRBJ1-2; D may be TRBD1 (6 bases). Germline CDR1 MNHEY, CDR2 SMNVEV (reference sequence). V was shortened by 6 bases and J by 8 bases, with 16 bases between the two germline ends. This CDR3 has 13 amino acids. The CDR3 sequence is CASRGGGEKGYTF. DNA of the CDR3: TGTGCCAGCAGGGGCGGGGGCGAAAAGGGCTACACCTTC.

The chain employs TRBV6-5 and TRBJ2-1; D call uncertain. With 4 bases removed from V and 4 bases from J, the gap between germline ends came to 11 bases. The CDR3 extends over 14 amino acids. Germline CDR1 is MNHEY and CDR2 is SVGAGI. The CDR3 is CASSLASVYNEQFF. The CDR3 region has the DNA TGTGCCAGCAGTTTAGCCTCCGTGTACAATGAGCAGTTCTTC.

The V call is TRBV5-1, the J call TRBJ2-7; possibly TRBD1 for D (6 bases). Germline V CDR1 and CDR2: SGHRS, YFSETQ. Trimming pared 3 bases from V and 3 bases from J, leaving 16 bases between. The CDR3 has 15 residues. In DNA, the CDR3 is TGCGCCAGCAGCTCGTCGATGGGGGCGGACTACGAGCAGTACTTC. Its translation: CASSSSMGADYEQYF.

V gene TRBV19 combines with J gene TRBJ2-7, with D possibly matching TRBD2 (6 bases). Trimming pared 3 bases from V and 3 bases from J, leaving 9 bases between. Germline V gives CDR1 LNHDA, CDR2 SQIVND (reference sequence). The CDR3 runs to 13 residues. The CDR3 nucleotides are TGTGCCAGTAGTATGTGGGAGGACTACGAGCAGTACTTC. Protein: CASSMWEDYEQYF.

V gene TRBV4-3 combines with J gene TRBJ2-3; 13 bases match TRBD2. CDR3 length: 19 amino acids. Unmatched junction bases numbered 8, after V lost 0 bases and J lost 2 bases. Germline assignment: CDR1 LGHNA and CDR2 YSLEER. CDR3 DNA sequence: TGCGCCAGCAGCCAAGATTCTCCGACTAGCGGGGGGATCACAGATACGCAGTATTTT. Translated: CASSQDSPTSGGITDTQYF.

The V gene is TRBV25-1, the J gene TRBJ2-5; D is perhaps TRBD1 (5 bases). Germline lookup yields CDR1 MGHDK and CDR2 SYGVNS. With 6 bases removed from V and 1 base from J, the gap between germline ends came to 6 bases. The CDR3 is 12 residues long. CDR3: CASRGVQETQYF. The CDR3 bases are TGTGCCAGCAGAGGGGTCCAAGAGACCCAGTACTTC.

V is TRBV6-1 and J is TRBJ1-5; 9 nucleotides match TRBD1. This CDR3 has 21 amino acids. The trim removed 1 base at V and 2 bases at J, leaving 18 bases unmatched. From germline, CDR1 is MNHNS and CDR2 SASEGT. The DNA for the CDR3 is TGTGCCAGCAGTGAAGGAGGGATACAGGGGGCTGTTTTATATGGCAATCAGCCCCAGCATTTT. It specifies CASSEGGIQGAVLYGNQPQHF.

This chain uses TRBV10-3 with TRBJ1-2; possibly TRBD1 for D (6 bases). The CDR3 is made up of 13 amino acids. Germline CDR1 reads ENHRY; CDR2 reads SYGVKD. The germline V and J ends were trimmed by 5 bases and 1 base, with 8 bases remaining between them. The CDR3 reads CAISRDINYGYTF. The CDR3 nucleotides are TGTGCCATCAGTAGGGACATTAACTATGGCTACACCTTC.